This is a list of T cell receptor beta chains from one sample in a study of technical replicates of blood from several donors. The repertoire was sequenced with immunoSEQ multiplex PCR; TCRdb's copy has only in-frame clones and lacks some. The table records about 98,000 clones, around 95% of them present only once. The sequenced sample was T cells isolated from PBMCs. These receptors were obtained from a human donor in good health. Each CDR3 is given without its conserved first and last residue. Each record gives: J gene, V gene, CDR3 protein.

j_call: TRBJ1-2
v_call: TRBV19
cdr3_aa: ASSIVRQGDGYT

j_call: TRBJ1-2
v_call: TRBV5-1
cdr3_aa: ASIGEGQGMGYT

j_call: TRBJ1-2
v_call: TRBV6-1
cdr3_aa: ASSDGARQGVGYT

j_call: TRBJ1-3
v_call: TRBV7-6
cdr3_aa: ASSAGRPGNTIY

j_call: TRBJ1-2
v_call: TRBV30
cdr3_aa: AWSSGTNYGYT

j_call: TRBJ2-3
v_call: TRBV7-9
cdr3_aa: ASSPPGLADTQY

j_call: TRBJ1-1
v_call: TRBV27
cdr3_aa: ASSTGVGKNTEAF

j_call: TRBJ2-1
v_call: TRBV5-4
cdr3_aa: ASGGTNYNEQF

j_call: TRBJ2-1
v_call: TRBV27
cdr3_aa: ASGMDRNANEQF

j_call: TRBJ1-2
v_call: TRBV4-1
cdr3_aa: ASSKAGDGYT

j_call: TRBJ2-1
v_call: TRBV7-6
cdr3_aa: ASSLERSDNEQF

j_call: TRBJ2-7
v_call: TRBV28
cdr3_aa: ACYTGGRYEQY

j_call: TRBJ2-3
v_call: TRBV9
cdr3_aa: ASSVSGSGDTQY

j_call: TRBJ2-1
v_call: TRBV7-6
cdr3_aa: ASSPEGTSLFYEQF

j_call: TRBJ1-5
v_call: TRBV6-5
cdr3_aa: ASSYAVNNQPQH

j_call: TRBJ1-1
v_call: TRBV19
cdr3_aa: ASSIPPGQKAF

j_call: TRBJ2-7
v_call: TRBV5-4
cdr3_aa: ASSFGDRSSYEQY

j_call: TRBJ2-3
v_call: TRBV6-1
cdr3_aa: ASSPFSTDTQY

j_call: TRBJ1-2
v_call: TRBV27
cdr3_aa: ASSLQPGISNYGYT

j_call: TRBJ2-7
v_call: TRBV10-1
cdr3_aa: ASSLGTGVYEQY

j_call: TRBJ2-7
v_call: TRBV7-2
cdr3_aa: ASSLGAGGPAYEQY

j_call: TRBJ2-1
v_call: TRBV29-1
cdr3_aa: SVATRDGSAF

j_call: TRBJ2-2
v_call: TRBV7-8
cdr3_aa: ASSLQGIDTGELF

j_call: TRBJ2-7
v_call: TRBV4-1
cdr3_aa: ASSQEPLYEQY

j_call: TRBJ2-6
v_call: TRBV28
cdr3_aa: ASREGAISGANVLT

j_call: TRBJ2-2
v_call: TRBV4-2
cdr3_aa: ASSRGLAGDPTGELF

j_call: TRBJ2-3
v_call: TRBV12-5
cdr3_aa: ASGPRPGLGSTDTQY

j_call: TRBJ2-3
v_call: TRBV5-1
cdr3_aa: ASSRTSGLGTDTQY

j_call: TRBJ1-2
v_call: TRBV19
cdr3_aa: ASSIFGTGFGYGYT

j_call: TRBJ1-1
v_call: TRBV6-1
cdr3_aa: ASRDRFGGGIEAF

j_call: TRBJ2-5
v_call: TRBV5-1
cdr3_aa: ASSSSTGRPETQY

j_call: TRBJ1-2
v_call: TRBV7-9
cdr3_aa: ASRQGRHGYT

j_call: TRBJ1-3
v_call: TRBV5-1
cdr3_aa: ASSLAPQTGNTIY

j_call: TRBJ2-3
v_call: TRBV7-3
cdr3_aa: ASSLGRTDTQY

j_call: TRBJ1-1
v_call: TRBV18
cdr3_aa: ASSRVRGPEAF

j_call: TRBJ2-1
v_call: TRBV2
cdr3_aa: ASRETSGGANEQF

j_call: TRBJ2-5
v_call: TRBV9
cdr3_aa: ASSVSLAVQETQY

j_call: TRBJ1-1
v_call: TRBV5-1
cdr3_aa: ASSLAVGHTEAF

j_call: TRBJ2-1
v_call: TRBV19
cdr3_aa: ASSTGQYHNEQF

j_call: TRBJ2-7
v_call: TRBV2
cdr3_aa: ASKGITGAYEQY

j_call: TRBJ2-3
v_call: TRBV6-1
cdr3_aa: ASSVRQPTDTQY

j_call: TRBJ1-1
v_call: TRBV25-1
cdr3_aa: ASSAPEQGNTEAF

j_call: TRBJ2-7
v_call: TRBV28
cdr3_aa: ASSFRLRPYEQY

j_call: TRBJ2-1
v_call: TRBV13
cdr3_aa: ASSTSPASGRAEREQF

j_call: TRBJ2-7
v_call: TRBV5-4
cdr3_aa: ASGKGQGSLEQY

j_call: TRBJ1-2
v_call: TRBV4-1
cdr3_aa: ASSPRDRQNYGYT

j_call: TRBJ2-1
v_call: TRBV7-6
cdr3_aa: ASSLVTSAIDNEQF

j_call: TRBJ2-7
v_call: TRBV6-5
cdr3_aa: ASSPKGAYEQY

j_call: TRBJ2-2
v_call: TRBV5-4
cdr3_aa: ASSFTVTGELF

j_call: TRBJ2-2
v_call: TRBV21-1
cdr3_aa: ASSPRQFDSHSNTGELF

j_call: TRBJ2-1
v_call: TRBV28
cdr3_aa: ASTLTGLAGGLVGSSYNEQF

j_call: TRBJ1-3
v_call: TRBV11-2
cdr3_aa: ASSLDRGNTIY

j_call: TRBJ1-2
v_call: TRBV11-2
cdr3_aa: ASSSQTQNYGYT